Below, 22 T cell receptor beta chains from the same sample are listed, as sequenced in a study of OX40 agonist ivuxolimab in advanced cancers. The repertoire was sequenced with immunoSEQ multiplex PCR; TCRdb's copy has only in-frame clones and lacks some. The table has about 52,000 clones, 90% to 95% seen once. Sequenced here: CD4+ or CD8+ T cells sorted from blood, sampled in a trial of the OX40 agonist ivuxolimab. The receptors here all came from an adult with an advanced solid tumor such as melanoma, head and neck, liver or kidney cancer.

The gene calls are TRBV4-3 and TRBJ2-3; TRBD2 matches 8 bases. Per the germline V gene, CDR1 is LGHNA and CDR2 is YSLEER. The CDR3 covers 17 residues. The ends lost 1 base at V and 4 bases at J; junction bases unmatched: 10. CDR3 nucleotides: TGCGCCAGCAGCCAAGGGGTTCGAACTAGCGGAGCAGATACGCAGTATTTT. Residues: CASSQGVRTSGADTQYF.

About this clone: The same CDR3 is also encoded by other DNA sequences in this sample. The V and J genes are TRBV28 and TRBJ2-3; TRBD1 aligns across 11 bases. CDR3 length: 15 residues. Germline lookup yields CDR1 MDHEN and CDR2 SYDVKM. With V trimmed by 5 bases and J by 4 bases, 5 bases remained unmatched. The CDR3 protein is CASSPWTGGADTQYF. CDR3 coding DNA: TGTGCCAGCAGTCCTTGGACAGGGGGCGCAGATACGCAGTATTTT.

This clone is categorized as large. CDR3 loop: CASRPETGRYEKLFF. The CDR3 DNA reads as TGTGCCAGCAGACCTGAGACAGGACGATATGAAAAACTGTTTTTT. The chain recombines TRBV28 with TRBJ1-4, with a weak D call TRBD1 (6 bases). V lost 6 bases to trimming and J lost 6 bases, with 17 bases between them. This CDR3 comprises 15 residues. Per the germline V gene, CDR1 is MDHEN and CDR2 is SYDVKM.

The chain is built from TRBV13 and TRBJ1-2, with TRBD1 as a possible D gene (5 bases). Trimming took 2 bases from V and 0 from J, leaving 13 bases between them. The CDR3 consists of 16 residues. The V gene's germline CDR1 is PRHDT and CDR2 FYEKMQ (reference sequence). In DNA, the CDR3 is TGTGCCAGCAGCTTAATCGATAAAGGGGCTAACTATGGCTACACCTTC. It encodes CASSLIDKGANYGYTF.

The J gene is TRBJ2-7, the V gene TRBV19; D is perhaps TRBD1 or TRBD2 (5 bases each). The germline V and J ends were trimmed by 8 bases and 2 bases, with 25 bases remaining between them. The CDR3 has 17 amino acids. The germline V gene has CDR1 LNHDA and CDR2 SQIVND (reference sequence). The CDR3 loop is CASVEPYGDPGPYEQYF. CDR3 DNA sequence: TGTGCCAGTGTCGAACCCTATGGGGACCCTGGCCCCTACGAGCAGTACTTC.

The V call is TRBV9, the J call TRBJ2-1; 7 positions agree with TRBD2. There are 20 residues in the CDR3. Germline V gene lookup returns CDR1 SGDLS and CDR2 YYNGEE. Trimming took 4 bases from V and 3 from J; bases not matched to a gene: 22. DNA for the CDR3: TGTGCCAGCAGCATCCGGACTAGTGTCCCCGACGGGGTACACTACAATGAGCAGTTCTTC. This translates into CASSIRTSVPDGVHYNEQFF.

This rearrangement joins TRBV7-9 to TRBJ2-3, with 9 bases that match TRBD2. The germline V gene has CDR1 SEHNR and CDR2 FQNEAQ (reference sequence). The CDR3 has 19 amino acids. Losses at the gene ends were 4 bases for V and 8 bases for J; bases not matched to a gene: 22. In DNA, the CDR3 is TGTGCCAGCAGCTCAACCGCGGGTACAATAGCGGGAGCAACTCCTACGCAGTATTTT. Its protein product is CASSSTAGTIAGATPTQYF.

The chain uses TRBV4-1 and TRBJ1-5; D possibly corresponds to TRBD1 (6 bases). V was cut by 0 bases and J by 5 bases, with 14 bases left in between. CDR3 size: 16 residues. CDR1 and CDR2 from the germline V gene are MGHRA and YSYEKL. This CDR3 reads CASSQDQQGGYQPQHF. The DNA of the CDR3 is TGCGCCAGCAGCCAAGATCAACAGGGTGGGTATCAGCCCCAGCATTTT.

The genes are TRBV10-3 and TRBJ1-1; 8 bases line up with TRBD1. Germline V gene lookup returns CDR1 ENHRY and CDR2 SYGVKD. Trimming cost V 2 bases and J 0 bases; bases outside gene matches: 14. The CDR3 extends over 19 amino acids. CDR3 residues: CAISEGQGQAQPMNTEAFF. CDR3 bases: TGTGCCATCAGTGAGGGACAGGGTCAGGCGCAACCAATGAACACTGAAGCTTTCTTT.

V usage is TRBV7-2 and J usage is TRBJ2-7; 12 bases are a match to TRBD2. After removal of 3 bases from V and 1 base from J, the junction contained 1 base not matched to a gene. Germline-derived CDR1 and CDR2 are SGHTA and FQGNSA. The CDR3 is 15 residues long. The CDR3 region has the DNA TGTGCCAGCAGCTTTGGACTAGCGGGGTCCTACGAGCAGTACTTC. This codes for CASSFGLAGSYEQYF.

The V call is TRBV30, the J call TRBJ2-7; D remains unclear. Looked up from germline, CDR1 is GTSNPN and CDR2 is SVGIG (reference sequence). V was trimmed by 2 bases and J by 3 bases, leaving 20 bases between them. CDR3 size: 16 residues. The CDR3 loop is CAWSLTYTCQLYEQYF. The CDR3 nucleotides read TGTGCCTGGAGTCTTACTTACACATGCCAACTCTACGAGCAGTACTTC.

The chain couples TRBV28 to TRBJ2-7; TRBD2 might be the D (5 bases). The V and J ends lost 3 bases and 5 bases respectively, with 14 bases between them. CDR3 length equals 14 residues. Per germline, CDR1 MDHEN and CDR2 SYDVKM. The DNA of the CDR3 is TGTGCCAGCAGTTTTTCATGGACTGGAGACGAGCAGTACTTC. Protein product: CASSFSWTGDEQYF.

V and J are TRBV5-8 and TRBJ2-7, with 9 positions matching TRBD2. The CDR3 consists of 17 residues. The V gene end was trimmed by 4 bases and the J gene end by 3 bases; junction bases not matched to a gene: 14. Germline lookup yields CDR1 SGHTS and CDR2 YDEGEE. CDR3 protein: CASSPPGLAGLRYEQYF. As DNA, the CDR3 is TGTGCCAGCAGCCCCCCCGGGCTAGCGGGACTACGCTACGAGCAGTACTTC.

This rearrangement joins TRBV6-1 to TRBJ2-7; TRBD1 matches at 8 bases. The length of the CDR3 is 15 residues. CDR1 is MNHNS, CDR2 SASEGT, per germline. J gave up 4 bases and V 1 base, and 6 bases lay outside the gene matches. The CDR3 nucleotides read TGTGCCAGCAGTGAAGGTTCAGGGGGCCCTTACGAGCAGTACTTC. Translating it yields CASSEGSGGPYEQYF.

This clone was seen only once. The chain employs TRBV27 and TRBJ1-2; a weak D match, TRBD1 (5 bases). CDR1 and CDR2 from the germline V gene are MNHEY and SMNVEV (reference sequence). V was cut by 3 bases and J by 5 bases, with 10 bases left in between. This CDR3 contains 13 residues. The CDR3 DNA reads TGTGCCAGCAGTTTTTCAGGGACGTATGGCTACACCTTC. Its translation is CASSFSGTYGYTF.

The rearrangement joins TRBV7-9 to TRBJ2-5; TRBD2 matches 7 bases. V gave up 5 bases and J gave up 7 bases; unmatched junction bases: 19. CDR3 length: 17 residues. Germline CDR1 is SEHNR and CDR2 is FQNEAQ (reference sequence). The CDR3 nucleotides are TGTGCCAGCAGCCCTCCGAGCGGTCTAGCGGTAAGAGGGACCCAGTACTTC. This encodes CASSPPSGLAVRGTQYF.

The V call is TRBV28, the J call TRBJ2-2; perhaps TRBD2 as D (5 bases). From germline, CDR1 is MDHEN and CDR2 SYDVKM. The CDR3 is 12 residues long. Trimming pared 6 bases from V and 7 bases from J, leaving 9 bases between. In DNA, the CDR3 is TGTGCCAGCAGGGGCCGGGGCGGGGAGCTGTTTTTT. Protein: CASRGRGGELFF.

V and J are TRBV7-6 and TRBJ1-1; D is unclear. Germline V CDR1 and CDR2: SGHVS, FNYEAQ. The V and J ends lost 1 base and 1 base respectively, with 4 bases between them. CDR3 length equals 13 residues. Here the CDR3 DNA reads TGTGCCAGCAGCTTAGGGACGAACACTGAAGCTTTCTTT. Encoded protein: CASSLGTNTEAFF.

The CDR3 DNA follows: TGTGCCAGCAGTTTTATCCCAGACTACACCGGGGAGCTGTTTTTT. Amino acids: CASSFIPDYTGELFF. This sequence joins TRBV27 and TRBJ2-2; D is ambiguous. Germline V CDR1 and CDR2: MNHEY, SMNVEV (reference sequence). The length of the CDR3 is 15 residues. Trimming removed 3 bases from V and 3 bases from J, with 11 bases in between.

The V and J genes are TRBV6-5 and TRBJ2-5; no definite D call. CDR1 and CDR2 from the germline V gene are MNHEY and SVGAGI. The CDR3 spans 14 residues. V gave up 6 bases and J gave up 1 base, with 12 bases separating them. The CDR3 loop reads CASSPTRFQETQYF. In nucleotides, the CDR3 is TGTGCCAGCAGCCCCACAAGATTCCAAGAGACCCAGTACTTC.

This clone was observed once. The chain combines TRBV19 with TRBJ2-2; 7 nucleotides line up with TRBD1. The germline V gene has CDR1 LNHDA and CDR2 SQIVND (reference sequence). The CDR3 extends over 15 amino acids. Trimming at V came to 8 bases and at J to 0 bases, leaving 6 bases not matched to a gene. The DNA of the CDR3 is TGTGCCAGTGAATTACAGGGGACGAACACCGGGGAGCTGTTTTTT. Encoded protein: CASELQGTNTGELFF.

The chain employs TRBV10-1 and TRBJ2-2, with no clear D. The CDR3 extends over 12 amino acids. V was cut by 3 bases and J by 4 bases, with 3 bases left in between. Germline V gives CDR1 WNHNN, CDR2 SYGVQD (reference sequence). The CDR3 is CASSESTGELFF. For the CDR3, the DNA is TGCGCCAGCAGTGAATCCACCGGGGAGCTGTTTTTT.